The rows below give T cell receptor beta chains drawn from one sample of a study of T cell repertoires in cytomegalovirus infection. The antigens for these receptors are not known. TCRdb reprocessed the reads via MiXCR and lists one record per CDR3 protein. The sample yields 140,000 to 150,000 distinct CDR3 sequences, over 25% seen once. The sample consisted of CD8+ T cells from cultured PBMCs, taken from culture after CMV antigen stimulation. These receptors came from a human donor in good health (CMV status not recorded). Some clones in this sample may be carry-over from other donors' samples. CDR3s include the opening cysteine and the closing phenylalanine or tryptophan. D genes are given only for firm matches. Clone sizes are given selectively: once, few, many, or a class where the clone is expanded.

v_gene,d_gene,j_gene,abundance,CDR3aa,CDR3nt
TRBV20-1,.,TRBJ2-2,many,CSARVTGELFF,TGCAGTGCTAGAGTCACCGGGGAGCTGTTTTTT
TRBV28,TRBD2,TRBJ2-3,.,CASSPGLASGFTDTQYF,TGTGCCAGCAGCCCAGGACTAGCCTCAGGGTTTACAGATACGCAGTATTTT
TRBV29-1,.,TRBJ2-7,.,CSVDGGSYEQYF,TGCAGCGTTGATGGGGGATCCTACGAGCAGTACTTC
TRBV20-1,TRBD1,TRBJ1-6,.,CSARDERTGIVRNSPLHF,TGCAGTGCTAGAGATGAAAGGACAGGGATAGTGAGAAATTCACCCCTCCACTTT
TRBV2,.,TRBJ1-2,few,CASSETNYGYTF,TGTGCCAGCAGTGAAACCAACTATGGCTACACCTTC
TRBV28,.,TRBJ1-5,.,CASSAQGGNQPQHF,TGTGCCAGCAGTGCTCAGGGAGGCAATCAGCCCCAGCATTTT
TRBV5-6,TRBD1,TRBJ1-1,.,CASSLMRGRTVMNTEAFF,TGTGCCAGCAGCTTGATGAGGGGGCGGACTGTTATGAACACTGAAGCTTTCTTT
TRBV7-9,.,TRBJ1-5,few,CASSLPGIGQPQHF,TGTGCCAGCAGCTTACCAGGGATCGGTCAGCCCCAGCATTTT
TRBV27,.,TRBJ1-4,few,CAEGGQGRLFF,TGTGCCGAAGGAGGGCAGGGAAGACTGTTTTTT
TRBV7-3,TRBD1,TRBJ1-1,.,CASSPGGGLEAFF,TGTGCCAGCAGCCCAGGGGGGGGCTTGGAAGCTTTCTTT
TRBV12-3/TRBV12-4,.,TRBJ2-7,many,CASSPTSPYEQYF,TGTGCCAGCAGTCCCACATCTCCCTACGAGCAGTACTTC
TRBV27,.,TRBJ2-2,.,CASSLGSTGELFF,TGTGCCAGCAGTTTGGGGTCCACCGGGGAGCTGTTTTTT
TRBV12-3/TRBV12-4,TRBD2,TRBJ2-7,few,CASSPSGGFPSYEQYF,TGTGCCAGCAGTCCCTCGGGGGGATTCCCCTCCTACGAGCAGTACTTC
TRBV5-6,.,TRBJ2-3,.,CASSFTPAQSTDTQYF,TGTGCCAGCAGCTTTACTCCGGCCCAGAGCACAGATACGCAGTATTTT
TRBV6-5,.,TRBJ2-7,.,CASSRAGTEFSYEQYF,TGTGCCAGCAGTCGCGCTGGGACCGAGTTTTCCTACGAGCAGTACTTC
TRBV5-6,.,TRBJ1-1,.,CASSFSLMNTEAFF,TGTGCCAGCAGCTTCAGCCTCATGAACACTGAAGCTTTCTTT
TRBV12-3/TRBV12-4,.,TRBJ2-1,few,CASTGLSSYNEQFF,TGTGCCAGCACCGGACTGAGCTCCTACAATGAGCAGTTCTTC
TRBV27,.,TRBJ2-1,many,CASSDPGQGSYNEQFF,TGTGCCAGCAGTGACCCCGGTCAGGGGTCCTACAATGAGCAGTTCTTC
TRBV19,.,TRBJ2-3,few,CASSTGTLTQYF,TGTGCCAGTAGTACGGGGACTCTTACGCAGTATTTT
TRBV7-9,TRBD2,TRBJ2-2,.,CASSDSGGLNTGELFF,TGTGCCAGCAGCGATAGCGGGGGCCTAAACACCGGGGAGCTGTTTTTT
TRBV6-2/TRBV6-3,.,TRBJ2-5,.,CASSYGLWGETQYF,TGTGCCAGCAGTTACGGTTTGTGGGGGGAGACCCAGTACTTC
TRBV7-9,.,TRBJ2-5,few,CASSFAPGQEETQYF,TGTGCCAGCAGCTTCGCTCCGGGACAAGAAGAGACCCAGTACTTC
TRBV23-1,.,TRBJ1-2,few,CASSHPVGASNYGYTF,TGCGCCAGCAGTCACCCTGTTGGGGCCTCTAACTATGGCTACACCTTC
TRBV6-5,.,TRBJ1-1,many,CASSYSWGLEAFF,TGTGCCAGCAGTTACTCGTGGGGACTTGAAGCTTTCTTT
TRBV4-1,.,TRBJ2-3,few,CASSPRSEDTQYF,TGCGCCAGCAGCCCCAGGTCCGAGGATACGCAGTATTTT
TRBV6-6,.,TRBJ1-1,few,CASSPALSRTEAFF,TGTGCCAGCAGTCCGGCTTTAAGTCGCACTGAAGCTTTCTTT
TRBV13,TRBD1,TRBJ2-7,few,CASSFRQGRYEQYF,TGTGCCAGCAGTTTTCGACAGGGGAGGTACGAGCAGTACTTC
TRBV2,TRBD1,TRBJ2-7,.,CAIQGAGSYEQYF,TGTGCCATTCAGGGGGCCGGCTCCTACGAGCAGTACTTC
TRBV7-9,.,TRBJ2-3,few,CASRARGASTDTQYF,TGTGCCAGCAGGGCACGGGGGGCTAGCACAGATACGCAGTATTTT
TRBV12-3/TRBV12-4,TRBD2,TRBJ2-7,.,CASSSAGGDYEQYF,TGTGCCAGCAGTTCCGCGGGGGGGGACTACGAGCAGTACTTC
TRBV27,TRBD2,TRBJ2-3,few,CASSPRPSGLSTDTQYF,TGTGCCAGCAGTCCCCGACCTAGCGGACTTAGCACAGATACGCAGTATTTT
TRBV7-9,.,TRBJ1-1,few,CASSLVGRGGRNTEAFF,TGTGCCAGCAGCTTAGTCGGCCGGGGCGGACGGAACACTGAAGCTTTCTTT
TRBV7-9,TRBD2,TRBJ2-5,.,CASSHSPGREETQYF,TGTGCCAGCAGCCACTCGCCCGGGAGGGAAGAGACCCAGTACTTC
TRBV19,.,TRBJ2-1,.,CASSILVGGANEQFF,TGTGCCAGTAGTATTTTAGTGGGGGGGGCCAATGAGCAGTTCTTC